This TCR beta chain emerged from a study of T cell repertoires in cytomegalovirus infection. On the study more broadly: CMV epitopes, recently identified HLA-C-restricted and well-studied HLA-B-restricted, were used. Public signatures in TCR beta pointed to CMV infection and matching HLA type.

The ends were cut back, 2 bases at V and 4 bases at J, with 15 bases in the middle. Germline V gene data show CDR1 as SGHAT and CDR2 as FQNNGV. The CDR3 consists of 16 residues. TCRdb reanalysed the reads using MiXCR and keeps one entry per CDR3 protein. The sample shows approximately 120,000 distinct CDR3 sequences, around 29% of them seen only once. This clonotype was detected a few times. Its antigen is unknown. Sample: CD8+ T cells from cultured PBMCs, taken from culture after CMV antigen stimulation. This chain connects TRBV11-2 to TRBJ2-1; D may be TRBD2 (5 bases). The clonotype was recovered from a human donor in good health (CMV status not recorded). Some clones in this sample may be carry-over from other donors' samples. CDR3 protein: CASSLQADPRYNEQFF. The DNA of the CDR3 is TGTGCCAGCAGCTTACAAGCGGACCCGAGATACAATGAGCAGTTCTTC.